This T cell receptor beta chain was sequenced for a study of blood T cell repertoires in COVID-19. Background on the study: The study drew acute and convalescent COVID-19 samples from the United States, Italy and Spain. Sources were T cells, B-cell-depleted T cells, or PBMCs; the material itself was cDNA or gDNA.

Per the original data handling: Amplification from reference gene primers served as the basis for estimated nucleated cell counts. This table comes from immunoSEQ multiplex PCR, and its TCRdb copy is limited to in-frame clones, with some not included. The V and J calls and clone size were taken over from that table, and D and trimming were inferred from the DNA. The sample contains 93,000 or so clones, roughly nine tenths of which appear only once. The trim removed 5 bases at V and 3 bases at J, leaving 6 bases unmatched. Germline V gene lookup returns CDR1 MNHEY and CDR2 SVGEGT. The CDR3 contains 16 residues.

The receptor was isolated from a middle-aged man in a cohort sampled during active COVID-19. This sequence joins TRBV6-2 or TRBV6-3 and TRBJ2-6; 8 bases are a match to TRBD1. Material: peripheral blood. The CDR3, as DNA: TGTGCCAGCAGTCCCCAGGGGGCAGTTGGGGCCAACGTCCTGACTTTC. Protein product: CASSPQGAVGANVLTF.